This T cell receptor beta chain was sequenced in a study of T cells in Graves' hyperthyroidism and ophthalmopathy. Looking at the study overall: At the time of initial diagnosis and before any treatment, peripheral blood was collected.

RNA transcripts gave rise to amplified TCR beta CDR3 regions. The HTBI primer set was used in a first-round RT-PCR of the TCR CDR3. TCRdb processed the multiplex PCR reads anew with MiXCR; each CDR3 protein has one entry. The data contain 550,000 to 600,000 distinct CDR3 sequences, about 14% of them singletons. This CDR3 comprises 17 residues. The germline V gene has CDR1 SGHDN and CDR2 FVKESK. V lost 1 base to trimming and J lost 3 bases, with 18 bases between them. The PBMCs were sourced from fresh peripheral blood (around 10 ml). The chain recombines TRBV14 with TRBJ1-1; the D gene is possibly TRBD1 (5 bases). The receptor comes from a woman between 18 and 30 years old with Graves' ophthalmopathy. Sequencing used blood. In DNA form, the CDR3 reads TGTGCCAGCAGCCAAGGGGGCTTCCGGAGGGCACACACTGAAGCTTTCTTT. The encoded protein is CASSQGGFRRAHTEAFF.